This T cell receptor (beta chain) was found in a study of blood T cell repertoires in COVID-19. In the study overall: Italy, Spain and the United States were the sources of the convalescent and acute COVID-19 samples. Sample material is recorded as cDNA or gDNA derived from T cells, B-cell-depleted T cells, or PBMCs.

Trimming cost V 0 bases and J 2 bases; bases outside gene matches: 9. In germline, CDR1 is LGHNA, CDR2 YNFKEQ. The CDR3 extends over 18 amino acids. As originally analysed: Amplified reference gene primers provided the basis for estimating nucleated cell counts. Here immunoSEQ multiplex PCR was the method, and the copy in TCRdb shows in-frame clones only, minus some. Clonal size and the V and J genes are those of that table, whereas D and trimming came from the DNA. Of 200,000 to 250,000 clones detected, 75% to 85% appear once; the ten largest clones hold around 13%. The V call is TRBV4-2, the J call TRBJ2-2; 7 bases align to TRBD2. The specimen sequenced was peripheral blood. This clonotype was obtained from a human donor in a cohort sampled during active COVID-19. DNA for the CDR3: TGTGCCAGCAGCCAAGATCTATTGTGGGGGGGAAACACCGGGGAGCTGTTTTTT. It yields the protein CASSQDLLWGGNTGELFF.